This TCR beta chain comes out of a study of cytomegalovirus exposure and HLA in healthy donors. The germline gives CDR1 KGHSH, CDR2 LQKENI. The CDR3 covers 15 residues. Trimming removed 3 bases from V and 5 bases from J, with 13 bases in between. Use of 60 Vbeta and 13 Jbeta primers characterized the PCR. Generated by immunoSEQ multiplex PCR, the TCRdb table keeps only in-frame clones and is missing some. Among 130,000 or so clones listed, roughly 79% were seen once. This clone showed up just once. This TCR was sampled from a woman aged 40 to 55 in good health and CMV-seronegative. The chain uses TRBV18 and TRBJ1-4; TRBD1 might be the D (5 bases). The sample consisted of PBMCs. The CDR3 DNA reads TGTGCCAGCTCACCCTCTGGGGCTGGAAATGAAAAACTGTTTTTT. Amino acids: CASSPSGAGNEKLFF.